The rows below give T cell receptor beta chains drawn from one sample of a study of CD8 T cells in Susac syndrome. TCRdb fed the immunoSEQ multiplex PCR reads into MiXCR, producing one record per CDR3 protein. The sample records 200,000 to 300,000 distinct CDR3 sequences, 85% to 95% being singletons. Input material: CD4+ T cells from PBMCs. These receptors originate from a human donor with multiple sclerosis. The CDR3 runs from the conserved cysteine through the conserved F or W. A D gene is named only where the DNA matches it firmly. The listing skips clone size in some rows; elsewhere it reads once, few, many or a size class.

J: TRBJ1-2; V: TRBV20-1; size: -; D: -; DNA: TGCAGTGCTAGAATTGGGACCGGGAGTACAGGCTACACCTTC; CDR3: CSARIGTGSTGYTF
J: TRBJ1-2; V: TRBV27; size: -; D: -; DNA: TGTGCCAGCAGTACAGGGCCTCACTATGGCTACACCTTC; CDR3: CASSTGPHYGYTF
J: TRBJ1-2; V: TRBV6-1; size: -; D: TRBD1; DNA: TGTGCCAGCACCGAACGACAGGGGAACTATGGCTACACCTTC; CDR3: CASTERQGNYGYTF
J: TRBJ1-1; V: TRBV30; size: -; D: -; DNA: TGTGCCTGGAGTTCAGGGGCGCGGACTGAAGCTTTCTTT; CDR3: CAWSSGARTEAFF
J: TRBJ1-1; V: TRBV10-3; size: -; D: TRBD1; DNA: TGTGCCATCAGCTACACAGGGGTGTCGACTGAAGCTTTCTTT; CDR3: CAISYTGVSTEAFF
J: TRBJ1-5; V: TRBV18; size: -; D: -; DNA: TGTGCCAGCTCACTTTCTGGGTCTCAGCCCCAGCATTTT; CDR3: CASSLSGSQPQHF
J: TRBJ1-1; V: TRBV14; size: -; D: TRBD1; DNA: TGTGCCAGCAGCAAAAGGGGGCACACTGAAGCTTTCTTT; CDR3: CASSKRGHTEAFF
J: TRBJ2-5; V: TRBV3-1; size: few; D: -; DNA: TGTGCCAGCAGTCATGGAGAGACCCAGTACTTC; CDR3: CASSHGETQYF
J: TRBJ1-2; V: TRBV7-2; size: -; D: -; DNA: TGTGCCAGCAGCTCACCAAACAGGGAAGATGGCTACACCTTC; CDR3: CASSSPNREDGYTF
J: TRBJ2-1; V: TRBV25-1; size: -; D: -; DNA: TGTGCCAGCAGACGGACCGACCCCACCTACAATGAGCAGTTCTTC; CDR3: CASRRTDPTYNEQFF
J: TRBJ1-5; V: TRBV16; size: -; D: -; DNA: TGTGCCAGCAGCCAACGCTATGACAGTTTGGGGGAGCCCCAGCATTTT; CDR3: CASSQRYDSLGEPQHF
J: TRBJ2-6; V: TRBV5-1; size: -; D: -; DNA: TGCGCCAGCAGCTTCGGGACGGGGATCTCTGGGGCCAACGTCCTGACTTTC; CDR3: CASSFGTGISGANVLTF
J: TRBJ2-3; V: TRBV12-3/TRBV12-4; size: -; D: TRBD1; DNA: TGTGCCAGCAGTCCATGGACAGGGGGGATAGATACGCAGTATTTT; CDR3: CASSPWTGGIDTQYF